These 6 T cell receptor beta chains originate from one sample sequenced in a study of cytomegalovirus exposure and HLA in healthy donors. The PCR ran on 60 Vbeta and 13 Jbeta primers. Generated by immunoSEQ multiplex PCR, the TCRdb table keeps only in-frame clones and is missing some. The table lists 130,000 to 150,000 clones, over 70% of them singletons. Input material: PBMCs. The receptors originated from a man between 18 and 35 years old in good health and CMV-seronegative.

The chain employs TRBV9 and TRBJ1-6; maybe TRBD1 (5 bases). Germline V lookup: CDR1 SGDLS, CDR2 YYNGEE. The CDR3 contains 15 residues. The V gene lost 7 bases and the J gene lost 9 bases, with 20 bases spanning the gap. CDR3 nucleotides: TGTGCCAGCGGGAGCGGGCAGGGCCGTAGTTCACCCCTCCACTTT. This codes for CASGSGQGRSSPLHF.

The sample holds one count of this clone. This chain joins TRBV30 and TRBJ1-1; perhaps TRBD1 as D (5 bases). The CDR3 consists of 11 residues. Germline lookup yields CDR1 GTSNPN and CDR2 SVGIG (reference sequence). CDR3 amino acids: CAWDLLSEAFF. The CDR3 DNA reads TGTGCGTGGGACTTGCTTTCCGAAGCTTTCTTT.

The chain has TRBV5-1 and TRBJ1-6, with 7 bases matching TRBD1. CDR1 SGHRS and CDR2 YFSETQ come from the germline V gene. The CDR3 covers 15 residues. V lost 0 bases and J lost 5; bases outside the gene matches: 2. The CDR3: CASSLAGTDNSPLHF. Here the CDR3 DNA reads TGCGCCAGCAGCTTGGCCGGGACAGATAATTCACCCCTCCACTTT.

J is TRBJ1-2 and V is TRBV10-3, with D unresolved. This CDR3 comprises 15 residues. V lost 0 bases, J lost 8 bases, and 16 bases lay in between. Germline V gives CDR1 ENHRY, CDR2 SYGVKD. CDR3 nucleotides: TGTGCCATCAGTGAGTCAGAAAGAGAGGCATTAGGCTACACCTTC. Encoded protein: CAISESEREALGYTF.

The chain carries TRBV4-3 and TRBJ1-1, with TRBD1 as a possible D gene (6 bases). The CDR3 consists of 14 residues. CDR1 is LGHNA and CDR2 is YSLEER in the germline V gene. The V gene lost 5 bases and the J gene lost 2 bases, with 12 bases spanning the gap. This CDR3 is CASSWGPGNTEAFF. Here the CDR3 DNA reads TGCGCCAGCAGCTGGGGGCCCGGAAACACTGAAGCTTTCTTT.

The rearrangement uses TRBV2 and TRBJ2-1; D not certain. The germline gives CDR1 SNHLY, CDR2 FYNNEI. V lost 3 bases and J lost 9, with 12 bases in between. The CDR3 contains 13 residues. The CDR3 bases are TGTGCCAGCAGTGAGCCTACTACCAGTGAGCAGTTCTTC. Translation gives CASSEPTTSEQFF.